Presented here are 20 T cell receptor beta chains from one specimen sequenced in a study of T-cell memory formation after mild COVID-19. MiXCR was run by TCRdb on the 5' RACE reads, yielding one entry per CDR3 protein. The table records more than 350,000 distinct CDR3 sequences, roughly 15% of them present only once. Sequencing input: PBMCs or a T cell subset sorted from them (not recorded which). The receptors stem from a man younger than 35 who had mild COVID-19 (a few samples of this study predate the infection). Cell type and time point are not known.

The sample holds many counts of this clonotype. The rearrangement joins TRBV12-3 or TRBV12-4 to TRBJ1-1; the D gene is possibly TRBD1 (5 bases). Trimming cost V 2 bases and J 3 bases, with 10 bases left between them. CDR3 length: 14 residues. The CDR3 loop is CASSLQGRDTEAFF. The CDR3 region has the DNA TGTGCCAGCAGTTTACAGGGAAGGGACACTGAAGCTTTCTTT.

This clonotype was counted at least ten times. This sequence joins TRBV6-5 and TRBJ1-1, with a possible D match to TRBD1 (5 bases). Germline V CDR1 and CDR2: MNHEY, SVGAGI. The length of the CDR3 is 14 residues. Trimming removed 2 bases at V and 1 base at J, with 8 bases between. CDR3 sequence: CASSYRTSNTEAFF. The CDR3 DNA is TGTGCCAGCAGTTACCGGACATCGAACACTGAAGCTTTCTTT.

The chain links TRBV7-9 to TRBJ2-5; TRBD2 matches 8 bases. With 5 bases clipped from V and 3 bases from J, the junction kept 8 bases outside the gene matches. Germline V gene lookup returns CDR1 SEHNR and CDR2 FQNEAQ (reference sequence). This CDR3 comprises 15 residues. In DNA, the CDR3 is TGTGCCAGCAGCCCCACGGGGGGGACCAAAGAGACCCAGTACTTC. It translates to CASSPTGGTKETQYF.

V and J are TRBV7-2 and TRBJ2-1; 7 nucleotides match TRBD2. V shed 6 bases and J 6 bases; nucleotides not matched to a gene: 8. The germline V gene encodes CDR1 SGHTA and CDR2 FQGNSA. The CDR3 totals 14 residues. CDR3 protein: CASRGGGDGNEQFF. The CDR3 coding sequence is TGTGCCAGCAGGGGCGGGGGAGATGGCAATGAGCAGTTCTTC.

This chain joins TRBV11-2 and TRBJ1-1, with TRBD1 matching over 7 bases. The CDR3 runs to 16 residues. The germline V gene encodes CDR1 SGHAT and CDR2 FQNNGV. The V segment lost 4 bases and the J segment 4 bases; nucleotides outside the gene matches: 12. The CDR3 reads CASSSSRGGLITEAFF. The CDR3 nucleotides are TGTGCCAGCAGCTCGAGCAGGGGGGGACTAATCACTGAAGCTTTCTTT.

This clonotype was counted only a few times. The gene calls are TRBV24-1 and TRBJ2-2, with no clear D. The CDR3 is 11 residues long. Trimming shortened V by 6 bases and J by 7 bases, and 5 bases separated the two germline ends. Germline V gene data show CDR1 as KGHDR and CDR2 as SFDVKD. DNA of the CDR3: TGTGCCACCAGTTTGGTCGGGGAGCTGTTTTTT. This sequence encodes CATSLVGELFF.

This clonotype was seen a handful of times. The CDR3 DNA reads as TGTGCCAGCAGCCCCTGGGGAAGGGGATCGAGCAATCAGCCCCAGCATTTT. Protein product: CASSPWGRGSSNQPQHF. The V and J genes are TRBV6-2 or TRBV6-3 and TRBJ1-5, with D tentatively TRBD1 (5 bases). V was clipped by 6 bases and J by 1 base, with 19 bases between them. The CDR3 covers 17 residues. Germline V gene sequence: CDR1 MNHEY, CDR2 SVGEGT.

This rearrangement joins TRBV2 to TRBJ1-1, with a tentative D call TRBD1 (6 bases). Trimming took 6 bases from V and 6 from J, leaving 11 bases between them. This CDR3 is built from 12 residues. Germline values: CDR1 SNHLY, CDR2 FYNNEI. The CDR3 here is CASRGPGAEAFF. In nucleotides, the CDR3 is TGTGCCAGCAGGGGTCCAGGGGCTGAAGCTTTCTTT.

The chain couples TRBV19 to TRBJ2-1; the D is unclear. CDR1 LNHDA and CDR2 SQIVND come from the germline V gene (reference sequence). CDR3 size: 14 residues. V lost 1 base and J lost 6, with 10 bases in between. The CDR3 nucleotides read TGTGCCAGTAGTATAGGTCCGCCCGTCAATGAGCAGTTCTTC. Its translation is CASSIGPPVNEQFF.

V usage is TRBV7-2 and J usage is TRBJ1-2, with a weak D call TRBD1 (5 bases). The CDR3 covers 14 residues. The germline V and J ends were trimmed by 5 bases and 7 bases, with 17 bases remaining between them. Germline V CDR1 and CDR2: SGHTA, FQGNSA. The DNA for the CDR3 is TGTGCCAGCAGCCCCCAGACAGAGTATTCTGGCTACACCTTC. This codes for CASSPQTEYSGYTF.

The chain employs TRBV29-1 and TRBJ2-5; 7 positions match TRBD2. Per the germline V gene, CDR1 is SQVTM and CDR2 is ANQGSEA. CDR3 length: 12 amino acids. The ends lost 7 bases at V and 0 bases at J; junction bases unmatched: 2. The CDR3 protein is CSAGTNQETQYF. The CDR3 DNA reads TGCAGCGCTGGGACTAACCAAGAGACCCAGTACTTC.

The chain uses TRBV6-2 or TRBV6-3 and TRBJ2-1, with TRBD2 matching over 9 bases. Losses at the gene ends were 5 bases for V and 9 bases for J; bases not matched to a gene: 14. CDR1 and CDR2 (germline): MNHEY, SVGEGT. The CDR3 consists of 16 residues. As DNA, the CDR3 is TGTGCCAGCAGTCCCCCGGTTGCGGGGGGGCCTGGTGAGCAGTTCTTC. It is translated as CASSPPVAGGPGEQFF.

This clonotype was detected ten times or more. The V gene is TRBV3-1, the J gene TRBJ2-1, with D hard to call. Germline assignment: CDR1 LGHDT and CDR2 YNNKEL (reference sequence). The CDR3 length is 13 residues. The V gene lost 3 bases and the J gene lost 4 bases, with 7 bases spanning the gap. DNA for the CDR3: TGTGCCAGCAGCCAGGCCATTTACAATGAGCAGTTCTTC. This encodes CASSQAIYNEQFF.

The chain uses TRBV7-2 and TRBJ2-3; 12 bases align to TRBD2. After removal of 1 base from V and 4 bases from J, the junction contained 3 bases not matched to a gene. Per the germline V gene, CDR1 is SGHTA and CDR2 is FQGNSA. The CDR3 runs to 16 residues. Here the CDR3 DNA reads TGTGCCAGCAGCTTAGATGCTAGCGGGGGGGCAGATACGCAGTATTTT. Amino acid sequence: CASSLDASGGADTQYF.

This clonotype was counted only a few times. The chain employs TRBV7-2 and TRBJ2-7; 8 nucleotides agree with TRBD2. Germline V gives CDR1 SGHTA, CDR2 FQGNSA. The CDR3 sequence is 12 residues long. The V and J ends lost 3 bases and 6 bases, in that order; junction bases with no gene match: 1. The CDR3 sequence: CASSFGGGEQYF. The CDR3, as DNA: TGTGCCAGCAGCTTCGGGGGGGGCGAGCAGTACTTC.

J is TRBJ2-5 and V is TRBV19; TRBD1 matches 10 bases. The length of the CDR3 is 16 residues. The germline V gene has CDR1 LNHDA and CDR2 SQIVND (reference sequence). After removal of 0 bases from V and 3 bases from J, the junction contained 4 bases not matched to a gene. The chain's CDR3 is CASSIDGTGVEETQYF. The CDR3 nucleotides are TGTGCCAGTAGTATAGATGGGACAGGGGTTGAAGAGACCCAGTACTTC.

This clonotype has more than one count but fewer than ten. This sequence joins TRBV13 and TRBJ1-1, with TRBD1 matching over 7 bases. Looked up from germline, CDR1 is PRHDT and CDR2 is FYEKMQ (reference sequence). This CDR3 contains 13 residues. V shed 7 bases, J shed 5 bases, and the junction held 7 bases outside the gene matches. The CDR3 sequence: CASKHRGETEAFF. CDR3 bases: TGTGCCAGCAAGCACAGGGGTGAAACTGAAGCTTTCTTT.

About this clonotype: The junction and the germline gene differ at one end; a read error may be behind it. The V gene is TRBV29-1, the J gene TRBJ2-4, with TRBD1 matching over 7 bases. CDR1 is SQVTM and CDR2 is ANQGSEA in the germline V gene. The CDR3 loop spans 12 amino acids. The CDR3: CSVEGQENIQYF. In DNA, the CDR3 is TGCAGCGTGGAAGGACAGGAAAACATTCAGTACTTC.

This clonotype was observed many times. Here the CDR3 DNA reads TGTGCCAGCAGGAACAGGGGAGTGGCAGATACGCAGTATTTT. Translating gives CASRNRGVADTQYF. The J gene is TRBJ2-3, the V gene TRBV12-3 or TRBV12-4; 7 nucleotides line up with TRBD1. The CDR3 length is 14 residues. V was clipped by 6 bases and J by 4 bases; unmatched bases: 7.

The sample holds a few counts of this clonotype. This chain connects TRBV20-1 to TRBJ2-5; TRBD1 aligns across 7 bases. The J segment lost 2 bases and the V segment lost 1 base, leaving 1 base of the junction unmatched. The CDR3 runs to 13 residues. Germline lookup yields CDR1 DFQATT and CDR2 SNEGSKA (reference sequence). CDR3 nucleotide sequence: TGCAGTGCTAGAGCGACAGGGCAAGAGACCCAGTACTTC. It encodes CSARATGQETQYF.